Listed here are 9 T cell receptor beta chains from one sample, sequenced in a study of shared clonotypes between healthy human individuals. Assay used: immunoSEQ multiplex PCR; TCRdb lists only in-frame clones, some missing. The table records 1.6 million or so clones, around 95% of them present only once. Sequencing input: naive CD4+ T cells sorted from blood. The subset is: CD45RA+ positively selected. These receptors were taken from a man aged 25 to 45 in good health.

The table lists this clone with a count of one. The rearrangement uses TRBV7-2 and TRBJ2-6; 12 bases map to TRBD2. The germline gives CDR1 SGHTA, CDR2 FQGNSA. The CDR3 consists of 18 residues. V was clipped by 1 base and J by 2 bases; unmatched bases: 3. In nucleotides, the CDR3 is TGTGCCAGCAGCTTAGGTTCTAGCGGGAGGGCTGGGGCCAACGTCCTGACTTTC. Protein sequence: CASSLGSSGRAGANVLTF. Full variable domain (remainder filled in from reference TRBV7-2 and TRBJ2-6): GAGVSQSPSNKVTEKGKDVELRCDPISGHTALYWYRQSLGQGLEFLIYFQGNSAPDKSGLPSDRFSAERTGGSVSTLTIQRTQQEDSAVYLCASSLGSSGRAGANVLTFGAGSRLTVL.

V gene TRBV5-4 combines with J gene TRBJ1-1, with a weak D call TRBD1 (5 bases). CDR1 SGHNT and CDR2 YYREEE come from the germline V gene (reference sequence). The CDR3 is 15 amino acids. V was trimmed by 0 bases and J by 1 base, leaving 10 bases between them. In DNA form, the CDR3 reads TGTGCCAGCAGCTTGGTGGCCAGGGAGAACACTGAAGCTTTCTTT. Amino acid sequence: CASSLVARENTEAFF. Variable domain in full (rest from reference TRBV5-4 and TRBJ1-1): ETGVTQSPTHLIKTRGQQVTLRCSSQSGHNTVSWYQQALGQGPQFIFQYYREEENGRGNFPPRFSGLQFPNYSSELNVNALELDDSALYLCASSLVARENTEAFFGQGTRLTVV.

The chain employs TRBV28 and TRBJ2-3; 7 nucleotides match TRBD1. Germline-derived CDR1 and CDR2 are MDHEN and SYDVKM. V lost 6 bases, J lost 14 bases, and 23 bases stayed unmatched. This CDR3 spans 16 amino acids. CDR3 sequence: CASSSPRTGGRRSLYF. In DNA, the CDR3 is TGTGCCAGCAGCAGTCCTCGGACAGGAGGTAGACGAAGTTTGTATTTT.

The chain links TRBV18 to TRBJ1-4, with D perhaps matching TRBD1 (6 bases). Trimming removed 3 bases at V and 3 bases at J, with 14 bases between. The germline CDR1 and CDR2 sequences are KGHSH and LQKENI. The CDR3 totals 16 residues. The CDR3 DNA reads as TGTGCCAGCTCACCGAACAGGGCGGGGGCTAATGAAAAACTGTTTTTT. Its translation: CASSPNRAGANEKLFF. The full variable domain, in which reference TRBV18 and TRBJ1-4 provide the parts outside the CDR3, is NAGVMQNPRHLVRRRGQEARLRCSPMKGHSHVYWYRQLPEEGLKFMVYLQKENIIDESGMPKERFSAEFPKEGPSILRIQQVVRGDSAAYFCASSPNRAGANEKLFFGSGTQLSVL.

The chain uses TRBV15 and TRBJ2-1, with 7 bases identical to TRBD1. The V gene end was trimmed by 1 base and the J gene end by 0 bases; junction bases not matched to a gene: 3. CDR1 is LNHNV and CDR2 is YYDKDF in the germline V gene (reference sequence). The CDR3 runs to 16 residues. The CDR3 reads CATSRGGTASYNEQFF. Written as DNA, the CDR3 is TGTGCCACCAGCAGAGGGGGGACAGCCTCCTACAATGAGCAGTTCTTC.

The chain is built from TRBV23-1 and TRBJ1-1, with 7 bases identical to TRBD1. TRBV23-1 is treated as an ORF (open reading frame) with a function not yet certain. The CDR3 runs to 17 residues. V shed 11 bases and J 1 base; nucleotides not matched to a gene: 19. CDR3 sequence reads: CAASPYIPDRWNTEAFF. The CDR3, as DNA: TGCGCCGCTTCCCCATACATCCCGGACAGGTGGAACACTGAAGCTTTCTTT.

This chain links TRBV19 with TRBJ2-2, with a weak D call TRBD1 (5 bases). The germline CDR1 and CDR2 sequences are LNHDA and SQIVND (reference sequence). The CDR3 covers 12 residues. The germline V and J ends were trimmed by 10 bases and 7 bases, with 13 bases remaining between them. DNA of the CDR3: TGTGCCAACTACATAGGGGTCGGGGAGCTGTTTTTT. Translation: CANYIGVGELFF.

In this sample, this clone turned up once. V usage is TRBV14 and J usage is TRBJ2-1; 13 bases align to TRBD2. The germline CDR1 and CDR2 sequences are SGHDN and FVKESK. V was pared by 2 bases and J by 0 bases, with 10 bases of the junction left unmatched. The CDR3 has 20 residues. CDR3 nucleotides: TGTGCCAGCAGCCAAAGTAGTAGACTAGCGGGAGGTTCCTCCTACAATGAGCAGTTCTTC. Protein sequence: CASSQSSRLAGGSSYNEQFF.

The chain combines TRBV27 with TRBJ2-6; weak D call: TRBD1 (5 bases). V was clipped by 8 bases and J by 1 base, with 6 bases between them. Per germline, CDR1 MNHEY and CDR2 SMNVEV (reference sequence). CDR3 length: 13 residues. The CDR3 DNA sequence: TGTGCCAGCCGGACATCTGGGGCCAACGTCCTGACTTTC. Translation gives CASRTSGANVLTF. The whole variable domain, remainder taken from reference TRBV27 and TRBJ2-6, is EAQVTQNPRYLITVTGKKLTVTCSQNMNHEYMSWYRQDPGLGLRQIYYSMNVEVTDKGDVPEGYKVSRKEKRNFPLILESPSPNQTSLYFCASRTSGANVLTFGAGSRLTVL.